This T cell receptor (beta chain) was identified in a study of control samples from healthy donors and cancer patients. V was pared by 3 bases and J by 8 bases, with 4 bases between. The CDR3 consists of 11 residues. Per germline, CDR1 SNHLY and CDR2 FYNNEI. TCRdb's copy holds only in-frame clones and misses some; the assay was immunoSEQ multiplex PCR. The table lists roughly 130,000 clones, about 92% of them singletons, with more than 1.5% in the top ten. The rearrangement links TRBV2 to TRBJ1-4; D is ambiguous. Sequenced sample: PBMCs. The clonotype comes from a man in his forties or fifties with head and neck cancer. DNA for the CDR3: TGTGCCAGCAGTGATCGGGAAAAACTGTTTTTT. Translated: CASSDREKLFF.